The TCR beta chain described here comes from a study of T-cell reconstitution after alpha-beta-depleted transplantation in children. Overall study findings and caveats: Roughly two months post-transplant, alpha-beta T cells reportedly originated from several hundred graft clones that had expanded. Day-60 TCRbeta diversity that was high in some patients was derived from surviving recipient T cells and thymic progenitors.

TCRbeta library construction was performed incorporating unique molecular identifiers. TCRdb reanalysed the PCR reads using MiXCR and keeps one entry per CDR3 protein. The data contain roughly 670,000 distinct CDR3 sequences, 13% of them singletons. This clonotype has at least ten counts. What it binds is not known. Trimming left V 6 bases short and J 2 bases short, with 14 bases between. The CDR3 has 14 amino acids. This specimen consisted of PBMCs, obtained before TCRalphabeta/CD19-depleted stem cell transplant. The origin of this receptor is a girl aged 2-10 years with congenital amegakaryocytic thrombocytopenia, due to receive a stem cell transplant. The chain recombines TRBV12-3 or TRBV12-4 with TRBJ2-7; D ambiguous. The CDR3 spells CASRALSGPYEQYF. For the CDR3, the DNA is TGTGCCAGCAGGGCCCTTTCGGGCCCCTACGAGCAGTACTTC.